This TCR beta chain was captured by sequencing in a study of OX40 agonist ivuxolimab in advanced cancers. Study observations and caveats: Among expanded peripheral T cells, antigen specificity went undetermined. In the 0.1 to 3.0 mg/kg range, CD4+ and CD8+ blood T cells had expanded clonally by week 6.

The CDR3 runs to 14 residues. Trimming cost V 3 bases and J 4 bases, with 10 bases left between them. Germline V CDR1 and CDR2: MNHEY, SMNVEV (reference sequence). Systemic immunosuppression or autoimmune disease history was grounds to exclude patients. To note about this clone: Its antigen is not known.

Using immunoSEQ multiplex PCR, the repertoire was profiled, and TCRdb retains in-frame clones only, with some absent. The data contain 50,000 to 75,000 clones, roughly nine tenths of them seen just once; the ten biggest clones take up just over 0.6%. This chain uses TRBV27 with TRBJ2-1; D possibly corresponds to TRBD2 (6 bases). The sequence came from an adult with an advanced solid tumor such as melanoma, head and neck, liver or kidney cancer. The starting material was CD4+ or CD8+ T cells sorted from blood, obtained in a trial of the OX40 agonist ivuxolimab. Here the CDR3 reads CASSFGGSYNEQFF. For the CDR3, the DNA is TGTGCCAGCAGTTTTGGGGGGAGTTACAATGAGCAGTTCTTC.